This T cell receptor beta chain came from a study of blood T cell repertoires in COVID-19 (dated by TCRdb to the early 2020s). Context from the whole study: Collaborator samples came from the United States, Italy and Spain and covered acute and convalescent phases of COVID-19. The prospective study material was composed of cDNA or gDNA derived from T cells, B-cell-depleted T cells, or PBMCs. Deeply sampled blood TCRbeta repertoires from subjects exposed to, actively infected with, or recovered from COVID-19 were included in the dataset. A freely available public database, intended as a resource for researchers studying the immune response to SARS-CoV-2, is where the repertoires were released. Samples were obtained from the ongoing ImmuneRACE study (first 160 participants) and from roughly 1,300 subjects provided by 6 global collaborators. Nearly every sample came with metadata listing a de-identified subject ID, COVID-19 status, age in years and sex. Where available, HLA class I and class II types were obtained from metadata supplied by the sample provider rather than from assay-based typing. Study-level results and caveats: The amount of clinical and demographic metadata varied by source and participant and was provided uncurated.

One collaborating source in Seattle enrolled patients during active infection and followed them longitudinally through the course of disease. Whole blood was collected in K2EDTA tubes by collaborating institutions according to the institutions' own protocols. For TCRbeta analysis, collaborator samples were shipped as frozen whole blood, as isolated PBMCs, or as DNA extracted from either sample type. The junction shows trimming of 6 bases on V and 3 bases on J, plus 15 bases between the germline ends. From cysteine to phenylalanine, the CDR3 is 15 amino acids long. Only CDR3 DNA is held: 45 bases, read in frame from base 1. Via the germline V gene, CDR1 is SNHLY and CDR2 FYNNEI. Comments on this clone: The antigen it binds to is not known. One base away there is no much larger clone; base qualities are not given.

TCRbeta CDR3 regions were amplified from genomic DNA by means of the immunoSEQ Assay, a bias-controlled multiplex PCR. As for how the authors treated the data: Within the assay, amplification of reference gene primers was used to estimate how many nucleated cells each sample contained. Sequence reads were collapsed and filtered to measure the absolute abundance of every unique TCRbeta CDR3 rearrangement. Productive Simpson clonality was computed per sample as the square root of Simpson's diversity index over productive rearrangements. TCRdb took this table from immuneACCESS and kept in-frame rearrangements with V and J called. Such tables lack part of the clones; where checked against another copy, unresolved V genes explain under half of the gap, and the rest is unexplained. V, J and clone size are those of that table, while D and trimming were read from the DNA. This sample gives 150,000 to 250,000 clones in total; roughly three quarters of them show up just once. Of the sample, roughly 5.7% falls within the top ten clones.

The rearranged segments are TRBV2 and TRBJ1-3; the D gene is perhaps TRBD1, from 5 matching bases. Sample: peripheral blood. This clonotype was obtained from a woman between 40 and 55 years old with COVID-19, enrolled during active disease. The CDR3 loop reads CASSPRWGVGNTIYF. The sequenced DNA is TGTGCCAGCAGCCCCCGCTGGGGGGTTGGAAACACCATATATTTT.